This TCR beta chain was identified in a study of cytomegalovirus exposure and HLA in healthy donors. Study results and caveats: There were some public TCRs occurring in many donors, but most TCR sequences were rare. It was reported that the classifier diagnosed cytomegalovirus status with high specificity and sensitivity in both the original and validation cohorts. The study designated some 180 TCR beta chains cytomegalovirus-associated.

Between the trimmed V and J ends, which lost 1 base and 4 bases, there was a span of 12 bases. Germline V gene sequence: CDR1 MGHRA, CDR2 YSYEKL. The CDR3 runs 15 residues. It was the roughly 110-subject validation cohort, separate from the roughly 700-subject first cohort, to which the donors belonged. Concerning this clone: The antigen is not known.

This table comes from immunoSEQ multiplex PCR, and its TCRdb copy is limited to in-frame clones, with some not included. Among 130,000 to 150,000 clones listed, around 88% were seen once. This TCR derives from a woman under 30 in good health and CMV-seropositive. The sequenced sample was PBMCs. The chain has TRBV4-1 and TRBJ2-3; tentatively, D is TRBD2 (6 bases). The CDR3 sequence is CASSQVKAGADTQYF. The CDR3 nucleotides are TGCGCCAGCAGCCAAGTCAAAGCGGGCGCAGATACGCAGTATTTT.